This T cell receptor beta chain emerged from a study of shared clonotypes between healthy human individuals. About the study: Per donor, CD8 memory used one plate, CD8 naive used two, CD4 memory used three and CD4 naive used three. Findings and limits, study-wide: Naive subsets tended to show greater estimated richness than memory subsets. The expectation was that sequencing depth would affect clonotype sharing among donors.

With 3 bases removed from V and 2 bases from J, the gap between germline ends came to 18 bases. CDR1 and CDR2 (germline): SGHNT, YYREEE (reference sequence). CDR3 length: 16 residues. For this clone: Its antigen is not identified.

In the CD4+ fraction, cells were divided into CD45RA+ naive and CD45RA-negative memory subsets. Method: immunoSEQ multiplex PCR; TCRdb's copy keeps in-frame clones and lacks some. The data contain 2.3 million or so clones, over 90% of them singletons. This receptor was identified in a man between 18 and 29 years old in good health. Some clones in this sample may be carry-over from other donors' samples. Sequencing used naive CD4+ T cells from PBMCs. The subset denotes: CD45RA+ positively selected. The chain is built from TRBV5-4 and TRBJ2-7; a possible D gene is TRBD2 (6 bases). CDR3 loop: CASSSKGAGLAYEQYF. The DNA of the CDR3 is TGTGCCAGCAGCTCAAAGGGTGCGGGACTGGCCTACGAGCAGTACTTC.